This is a list of T cell receptor beta chains from one sample in a study of T cells after yellow fever vaccination. TCRdb passed the 5' RACE reads through MiXCR, listing each CDR3 protein once. Of hundreds of thousands of distinct CDR3 sequences listed, approximately 13% are singletons. The source material was PBMCs, sampled on the day of the yellow fever booster vaccination. Receptors originate from a man aged 30 to 39 who received the YFV17D yellow fever vaccine. Each CDR3 is given with its conserved first and last residue. The D gene is left open where the match is weak. Clone size is shown for a subset of rows, as once, few, many or a class of expanded clone.

length,V,size,J,D,DNA,CDR3
15,TRBV12-3/TRBV12-4,few,TRBJ2-5,TRBD2,TGTGCCAGCAGTTCGCCGGGACTATACGGAGAGACCCAGTACTTC,CASSSPGLYGETQYF
15,TRBV9,few,TRBJ2-3,NA,TGTGCCAGCAGCGTAGGGTCAGGGGACACAGATACGCAGTATTTT,CASSVGSGDTDTQYF
16,TRBV5-1,few,TRBJ1-6,NA,TGCGCCAGCAGCTTGGACAGGGTATCCGATAATTCACCCCTCCACTTT,CASSLDRVSDNSPLHF
12,TRBV5-1,NA,TRBJ2-1,NA,TGCGCCAGCAGGGACAGATACAATGAGCAGTTCTTC,CASRDRYNEQFF
15,TRBV20-1,NA,TRBJ2-5,NA,TGCAGTGCTAGACAGTTCGGGGTAGTAGAAGAGACCCAGTACTTC,CSARQFGVVEETQYF
14,TRBV5-1,many,TRBJ2-7,NA,TGCGCCAGCAGCTTGTTGGAGGGGGCTGTCGAGCAGTACTTC,CASSLLEGAVEQYF
13,TRBV20-1,few,TRBJ1-1,TRBD1,TGCAGTGCTGGCGACAGGGCGAACACTGAAGCTTTCTTT,CSAGDRANTEAFF
12,TRBV20-1,many,TRBJ2-7,NA,TGCAGTGCTAGTCGGTTGCGGAGCGAGCAGTACTTC,CSASRLRSEQYF
15,TRBV12-3/TRBV12-4,NA,TRBJ2-7,NA,TGTGCCAGCAGTTCCTCCCTGGGACTTCTCCTGGAGCAGTACTTC,CASSSSLGLLLEQYF
15,TRBV5-1,few,TRBJ2-5,TRBD2,TGCGCCAGCAGCTTCGGAGCGGGAGGGCAAGAGACCCAGTACTTC,CASSFGAGGQETQYF
16,TRBV4-3,NA,TRBJ2-1,TRBD1,TGCGCCAGCAGCCAAGATGGGACAGACATTTACAATGAGCAGTTCTTC,CASSQDGTDIYNEQFF
14,TRBV6-2/TRBV6-3,NA,TRBJ2-7,NA,TGTGCCAGCAGCATAGCCAAGGGGAACTACGAGCAGTACTTC,CASSIAKGNYEQYF
15,TRBV6-1,few,TRBJ2-2,TRBD1,TGTGCCAGCACCAAAGAGGGACAGGGCACCGGGGAGCTGTTTTTT,CASTKEGQGTGELFF
14,TRBV10-3,few,TRBJ2-3,NA,TGTGCCATCAGTGAGTCGAGAGAGGGAGATACGCAGTATTTT,CAISESREGDTQYF
16,TRBV5-5,few,TRBJ2-5,TRBD1,TGTGCCAGCAGCTTGGGGGGACAGGGGGCTCGAGAGACCCAGTACTTC,CASSLGGQGARETQYF
18,TRBV27,few,TRBJ2-5,TRBD2,TGTGCCAGCAGTTTTTCCGCCGCCCCTAGCGGGGGCCAAGAGACCCAGTACTTC,CASSFSAAPSGGQETQYF
15,TRBV9,many,TRBJ2-1,TRBD2,TGTGCCAGCAGCGTAGGTGGGAGGGCCGACAATGAGCAGTTCTTC,CASSVGGRADNEQFF
14,TRBV30,NA,TRBJ1-5,TRBD1,TGTGCCTGGAGTGCGACAGGGTTCGTTCAGCCCCAGCATTTT,CAWSATGFVQPQHF
15,TRBV7-2,few,TRBJ2-7,NA,TGTGCCAGCAGCTTCGAATCGACAGCCGCCTACGAGCAGTACTTC,CASSFESTAAYEQYF
15,TRBV15,many,TRBJ1-5,NA,TGTGCCACCAGCAGAGACCGGTTTAGCAATCAGCCCCAGCATTTT,CATSRDRFSNQPQHF
18,TRBV3-1,few,TRBJ2-6,TRBD2,TGTGCCAGCAGCCCATCTAGCGGGAGATCGACTGGGGCCAACGTCCTGACTTTC,CASSPSSGRSTGANVLTF
14,TRBV4-1,NA,TRBJ2-5,NA,TGCGCCAGCAGCCAAGACCCCGTGCAAGAGACCCAGTACTTC,CASSQDPVQETQYF
14,TRBV10-3,few,TRBJ2-3,NA,TGTGCCATCAGAACGGACCCTAGCACAGATACGCAGTATTTT,CAIRTDPSTDTQYF
14,TRBV19,many,TRBJ2-2,TRBD1,TGTGCCAGTAGTCCCGGACAGGTCGCCGGGGAGCTGTTTTTT,CASSPGQVAGELFF
14,TRBV9,NA,TRBJ2-3,NA,TGTGCCAGCAGCGCGGGACCGTTCCCTGATACGCAGTATTTT,CASSAGPFPDTQYF
13,TRBV14,few,TRBJ2-1,TRBD2,TGTGCCAGCAGCCGACAGGTAGCGGGAGCGCCGTTCTTC,CASSRQVAGAPFF
14,TRBV30,NA,TRBJ1-1,NA,TGTGCCTGGAGTTTTTACAGGGCGAACACTGAAGCTTTCTTT,CAWSFYRANTEAFF
13,TRBV29-1,many,TRBJ2-5,NA,TGCAGCGTTGAGTTAGGGTACCAAGAGACCCAGTACTTC,CSVELGYQETQYF
13,TRBV6-5,NA,TRBJ2-7,TRBD2,TGTGCCAGCAGTTACTCGTGGAACAGCGGGAAGGACTTC,CASSYSWNSGKDF
15,TRBV10-3,few,TRBJ2-1,TRBD1,TGTGCCATCTCAGGACCGACAGGGTACGGCAATGAGCAGTTCTTC,CAISGPTGYGNEQFF
15,TRBV20-1,NA,TRBJ2-7,TRBD1,TGCAGTGCTAAAACCGGGACAGGGACAACCTACGAGCAGTACTTC,CSAKTGTGTTYEQYF
11,TRBV28,NA,TRBJ2-1,NA,TGTGCCAGCAGTATTGTGGATGAGCAGTTCTTC,CASSIVDEQFF
13,TRBV19,few,TRBJ2-1,NA,TGTGCCAGTAGGGTCTTAGGTGTCGATGAGCAGTTCTTC,CASRVLGVDEQFF
16,TRBV5-4,NA,TRBJ2-1,TRBD2,TGTGCCAGCAGCTTCACTAGCGGAGCCTCCTACAATGAGCAGTTCTTC,CASSFTSGASYNEQFF
16,TRBV15,NA,TRBJ2-3,TRBD2,TGTGCCACCAGCAGAGATCTAGCGGGGGTCACAGATACGCAGTATTTT,CATSRDLAGVTDTQYF
14,TRBV19,NA,TRBJ2-1,TRBD1,TGTGCCAGTACTCGGGGACAGGGCTGGAATGAGCAGTTCTTC,CASTRGQGWNEQFF
14,TRBV19,few,TRBJ1-5,NA,TGTGCCAGTAGTATGGTTGGGGCGGATCAGCCCCAGCATTTT,CASSMVGADQPQHF
19,TRBV14,NA,TRBJ2-5,TRBD2,TGTGCCAGCAGCCCAGACTCCGGGACTAGCGGGAGTATTGGAGAGACCCAGTACTTC,CASSPDSGTSGSIGETQYF
16,TRBV5-1,NA,TRBJ1-6,NA,TGCGCCAGCAGCAGAGGGGACGGGTCCTATAATTCACCCCTCCACTTT,CASSRGDGSYNSPLHF
15,TRBV7-2,few,TRBJ2-7,NA,TGTGCCAGCAGCTCCTCCGGCCGTACCTCATGGGAGCAGTACTTC,CASSSSGRTSWEQYF
17,TRBV27,NA,TRBJ1-6,TRBD1,TGTGCCAGCAGTCAGACCTCAGGGGGCTCCTATAATTCACCCCTCCACTTT,CASSQTSGGSYNSPLHF
17,TRBV18,few,TRBJ1-3,NA,TGTGCCAGCTCACCAAGAGCAGGGACCAGCTCTGGAAACACCATATATTTT,CASSPRAGTSSGNTIYF
13,TRBV7-8,many,TRBJ2-7,NA,TGTGCCACCAAGGAGGGCATGTCCTACGAGCAGTACTTC,CATKEGMSYEQYF